The present T cell receptor beta chain was sequenced within a study of blood T cell repertoires in COVID-19. On the study more broadly: Some COVID-19 samples were acute and others convalescent; all came from the United States, Italy and Spain. Sources were T cells, B-cell-depleted T cells, or PBMCs; the material itself was cDNA or gDNA.

Authors' processing steps: How many nucleated cells were present was estimated from reference gene primer amplification. Sequencing was performed with immunoSEQ multiplex PCR; in TCRdb, only in-frame clones are kept and a portion is missing. V and J calls and clone size are copied from that table; D and trimming were computed from the DNA. The table shows about 70,000 clones, with around 86% occurring only once. Trimming stripped 2 bases from V and 5 bases from J, with 7 bases between. This CDR3 has 13 residues. Germline V gene lookup returns CDR1 SEHNR and CDR2 FQNEAQ (reference sequence). The sequencing sample was made of peripheral blood. The origin of this receptor is a woman under 30 with acute or convalescent COVID-19. The rearrangement uses TRBV7-9 and TRBJ2-1; perhaps TRBD1 as D (5 bases). CDR3 amino acids: CASSLFRDNEQFF. DNA for the CDR3: TGTGCCAGCAGCTTATTCAGGGACAATGAGCAGTTCTTC.